This TCR beta chain was documented in a study of blood T cell repertoires in COVID-19. Turning to the study itself: T cells, B-cell-depleted T cells, or PBMCs supplied cDNA or gDNA.

Assay: immunoSEQ multiplex PCR; the TCRdb copy retains only in-frame clones and omits some. The sample shows about 88,000 clones, roughly 80% of them seen only once. Germline CDR1 reads LNHDA; CDR2 reads SQIVND (reference sequence). The CDR3 length is 17 residues. With 7 bases removed from V and 0 bases from J, the gap between germline ends came to 16 bases. This clone was counted ten times or more. Sequencing input: peripheral blood. The chain couples TRBV19 to TRBJ2-6; tentatively, D is TRBD2 (7 bases). The receptor comes from a human donor in a cohort sampled during active COVID-19. The chain's CDR3 is CASKDRGGDSGANVLTF. CDR3 sequence (DNA): TGTGCCAGTAAGGACCGAGGGGGGGACTCTGGGGCCAACGTCCTGACTTTC. The entire variable domain, with the rest obtained from reference TRBV19 and TRBJ2-6, is as follows: DGGITQSPKYLFRKEGQNVTLSCEQNLNHDAMYWYRQDPGQGLRLIYYSQIVNDFQKGDIAEGYSVSREKKESFPLTVTSAQKNPTAFYLCASKDRGGDSGANVLTFGAGSRLTVL.